The T cell receptor (beta chain) described here comes from a study of blood T cell repertoires in COVID-19 (dated by TCRdb to about 2020). Notes on the research overall: The collaborator samples originated in the United States, Italy and Spain and spanned the acute and convalescent phases of COVID-19. The material from the prospective study consisted of cDNA or gDNA derived from T cells, B-cell-depleted T cells, or PBMCs. Subjects who had been exposed to COVID-19, were actively infected with it, or had recovered from it provided the deeply sampled blood TCRbeta repertoires that made up the dataset. The repertoires were released in a freely available public database meant as a resource for research on the immune response to SARS-CoV-2. The samples were drawn from the first 160 participants of the ongoing ImmuneRACE study and from 950 to 1,500 subjects provided by 6 global collaborators. A de-identified subject ID, COVID-19 status, age in years and sex were almost always included in the sample metadata. Where HLA class I and class II types were available, the types were taken from metadata supplied by the sample provider, not from assay-based typing. The study at large found these results: The quantity of clinical and demographic metadata differed by source and by participant and was supplied without curation.

The CDR3 starts with the cysteine, ends with the phenylalanine, and has 14 residues. The read is trimmed to its CDR3 DNA, 42 bases read in frame from base 1. From a lookup of the germline V gene, CDR1 and CDR2 are SGHVS and FQNEAQ. V lost 2 bases and J lost 8 bases; the stretch between them is 13 bases long. Whole blood was collected in K2EDTA tubes by collaborating institutions according to the institutions' own protocols. For TCRbeta analysis, collaborator samples were shipped as frozen whole blood, as isolated PBMCs, or as DNA extracted from either sample type. About this clone itself: This receptor's antigen is unknown. No quality values exist for individual bases; no much larger clone is one base distant.

TCRbeta CDR3 regions were amplified from genomic DNA using the immunoSEQ Assay, a bias-controlled multiplex PCR. As for the authors' bioinformatics: The number of nucleated cells in each sample was estimated from the amplification of reference gene primers within the assay. Sequence reads were collapsed and filtered to measure the absolute abundance of every unique TCRbeta CDR3 rearrangement. For each sample, productive Simpson clonality was calculated by taking the square root of Simpson's diversity index across productive rearrangements. Imported from immuneACCESS, the table was reduced by TCRdb to in-frame sequences with V and J called. These copies leave out some clones; in studies compared against another copy, an unresolved V gene accounts for under half, and the cause of the remainder is not known. V and J calls and clone size come straight from that table; D and trimming were deduced from the DNA. Present in this sample are some 44,000 clones, roughly 82% of which were seen just once. Clones ranked in the top ten supply under 25% of the sample.

This receptor was identified in a woman aged 55-69 years with acute or convalescent COVID-19. The sample comprised peripheral blood. The chain is made from TRBV7-8 and TRBJ2-1, and possibly TRBD2, on 5 matching bases. The sequenced DNA is TGTGCCAGCAGCTTAATAGCGATTAATGATGAGCAGTTCTTC. Its protein product is CASSLIAINDEQFF. With all but the CDR3 taken from the reference TRBV7-8 and TRBJ2-1 genes, the full variable domain is: GAGVSQSPRYKVAKRGQDVALRCDPISGHVSLFWYQQALGQGPEFLTYFQNEAQLDKSGLPSDRFFAERPEGSVSTLKIQRTQQEDSAVYLCASSLIAINDEQFFGPGTRLTVL.